This T cell receptor (beta chain) appears in the sequencing data of a study of cytomegalovirus exposure and HLA in healthy donors listed by TCRdb under 2017. For the study in its entirety: The 500 to 800 repertoires of the first cohort and the approximately 110 validation repertoires were produced on the same platform, according to a later analysis. The aim of the study was to test whether cataloging public T cell receptors could identify signatures of past pathogen exposure. In addition to the first cohort of approximately 650 subjects, a separate validation cohort of 130 or so different subjects was used. High-throughput TCR immunosequencing, statistical association of individual TCRs with disease status, and machine learning were combined to predict cytomegalovirus infection status.

The paper's findings and limits, for the study overall: A later analysis had no HLA typing for the validation cohort, so co-occurrence there was scored across all 130 or so repertoires. In vitro tests confirmed that a few of the cytomegalovirus-associated TCR beta chains recognize cytomegalovirus antigens. Most TCR sequences were observed very rarely across donors, whereas some public TCRs were present in many individuals. The authors suggested that the approach could potentially be generalized to other disease states and immunological phenotypes. A total of 150 to 200 TCR beta chains were listed by the study as associated with cytomegalovirus. In a later analysis, TCRs clustered in the first cohort were found to also tend to co-occur in the roughly 110 validation repertoires, with roughly 93% of cluster scores above 0. In both the original and validation cohorts, the classifier was reported to diagnose cytomegalovirus status with high specificity and sensitivity.

Comment on this clone: What this receptor recognizes is not known. Per-nucleotide qualities are absent, and no much larger clonotype sits a single base away.

Library preparation employed the immunoSEQ multiplex PCR assay. On the authors' methods: A statistical classification framework was developed to diagnose cytomegalovirus status using the catalog of TCR beta chain sequences. Sourced from immuneACCESS, this table was stored by TCRdb with only in-frame sequences that have V and J called. A share of the clones is absent; for the studies checked, an unresolved V gene accounts for under half, and the remainder has no known explanation. V and J calls and clone size are those listed in that table; D and trimming were worked out from the DNA. This sample holds about 74,000 clones; approximately 95% were observed only once. In total, the top ten clones hold about 1.6% of the sample. The donors were included in the validation cohort of over a hundred subjects, a group kept apart from the approximately 700-subject first cohort. The origin of this receptor is a man aged 18 to 30 in good health and CMV-seropositive. The sample consisted of PBMCs.

The nucleotides read TGTGCCAGCAGTTGGGGGGACAGATACACCGGGGAGCTGTTTTTT. This encodes CASSWGDRYTGELFF. The receptor chain draws on TRBV28 and TRBJ2-2, with TRBD1 perhaps the D gene, on 7 matching bases. V gives up 4 bases and J gives up 3 bases, and the segment between their germline ends measures 12 bases. Including the terminal cysteine and phenylalanine, the CDR3 comprises 15 residues. Kept here is only the CDR3 DNA, which spans 45 bases and is read in frame from base 1. The germline V gene yields MDHEN for CDR1 and SYDVKM for CDR2.